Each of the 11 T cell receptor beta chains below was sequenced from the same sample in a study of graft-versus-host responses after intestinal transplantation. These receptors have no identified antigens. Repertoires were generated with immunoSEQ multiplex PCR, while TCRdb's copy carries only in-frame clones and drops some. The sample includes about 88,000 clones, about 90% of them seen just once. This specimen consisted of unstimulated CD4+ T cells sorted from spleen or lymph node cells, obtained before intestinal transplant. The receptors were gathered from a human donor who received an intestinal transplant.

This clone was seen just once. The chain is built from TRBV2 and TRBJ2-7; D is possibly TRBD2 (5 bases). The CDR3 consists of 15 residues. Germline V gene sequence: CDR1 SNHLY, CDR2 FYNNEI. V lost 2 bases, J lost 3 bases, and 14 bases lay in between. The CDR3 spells CASSESRLLIYEQYF. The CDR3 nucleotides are TGTGCCAGCAGTGAAAGCCGACTACTTATCTACGAGCAGTACTTC.

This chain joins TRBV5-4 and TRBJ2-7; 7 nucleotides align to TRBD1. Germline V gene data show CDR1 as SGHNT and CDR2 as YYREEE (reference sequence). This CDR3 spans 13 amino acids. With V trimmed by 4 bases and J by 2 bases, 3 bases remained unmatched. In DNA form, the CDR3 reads TGTGCCAGCAGCCTGACAGGGACCTACGAGCAGTACTTC. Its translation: CASSLTGTYEQYF.

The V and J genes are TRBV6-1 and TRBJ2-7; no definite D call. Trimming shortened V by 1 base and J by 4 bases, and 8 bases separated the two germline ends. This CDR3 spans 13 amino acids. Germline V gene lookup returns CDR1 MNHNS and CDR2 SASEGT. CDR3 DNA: TGTGCCAGCAGTGAAGGAACAAGATACGAGCAGTACTTC. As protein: CASSEGTRYEQYF.

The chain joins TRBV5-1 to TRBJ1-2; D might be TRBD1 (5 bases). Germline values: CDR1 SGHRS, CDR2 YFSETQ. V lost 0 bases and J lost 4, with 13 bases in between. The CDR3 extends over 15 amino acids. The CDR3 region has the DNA TGCGCCAGCAGCTTGGCCGGCGACAGCCTCTATGGCTACACCTTC. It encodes CASSLAGDSLYGYTF. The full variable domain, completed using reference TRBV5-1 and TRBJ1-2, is KAGVTQTPRYLIKTRGQQVTLSCSPISGHRSVSWYQQTPGQGLQFLFEYFSETQRNKGNFPGRFSGRQFSNSRSEMNVSTLELGDSALYLCASSLAGDSLYGYTFGSGTRLTVV.

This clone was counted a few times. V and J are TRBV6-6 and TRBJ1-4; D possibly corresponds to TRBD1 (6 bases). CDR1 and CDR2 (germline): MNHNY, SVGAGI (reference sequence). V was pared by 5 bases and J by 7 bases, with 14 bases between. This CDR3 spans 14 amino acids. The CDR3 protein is CASSPRGGGEKLFF. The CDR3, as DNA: TGTGCCAGCAGTCCGAGGGGGGGCGGTGAAAAACTGTTTTTT.

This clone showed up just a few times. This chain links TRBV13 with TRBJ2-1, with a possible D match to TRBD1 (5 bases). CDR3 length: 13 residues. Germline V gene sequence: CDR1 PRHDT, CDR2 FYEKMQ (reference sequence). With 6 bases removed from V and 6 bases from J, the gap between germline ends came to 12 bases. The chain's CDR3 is CASRHTGGNEQFF. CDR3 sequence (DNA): TGTGCCAGCAGACACACAGGTGGCAATGAGCAGTTCTTC.

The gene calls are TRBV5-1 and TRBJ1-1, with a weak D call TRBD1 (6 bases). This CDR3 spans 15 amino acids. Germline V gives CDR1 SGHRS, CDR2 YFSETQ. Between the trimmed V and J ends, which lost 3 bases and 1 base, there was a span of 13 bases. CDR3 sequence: CASSWGGQQNTEAFF. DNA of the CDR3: TGCGCCAGCAGCTGGGGGGGGCAGCAGAACACTGAAGCTTTCTTT.

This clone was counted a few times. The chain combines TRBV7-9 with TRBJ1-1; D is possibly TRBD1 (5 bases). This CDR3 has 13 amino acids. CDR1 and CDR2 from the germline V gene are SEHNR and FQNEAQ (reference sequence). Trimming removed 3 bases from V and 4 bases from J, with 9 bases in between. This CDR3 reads CASSFGGVTEAFF. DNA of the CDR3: TGTGCCAGCAGCTTCGGGGGTGTCACTGAAGCTTTCTTT.

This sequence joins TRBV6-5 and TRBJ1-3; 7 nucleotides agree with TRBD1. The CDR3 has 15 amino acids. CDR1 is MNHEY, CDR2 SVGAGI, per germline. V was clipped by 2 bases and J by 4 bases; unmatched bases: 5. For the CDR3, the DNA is TGTGCCAGCAGTTACCGCAGGGGGTTGGGAAACACCATATATTTT. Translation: CASSYRRGLGNTIYF.

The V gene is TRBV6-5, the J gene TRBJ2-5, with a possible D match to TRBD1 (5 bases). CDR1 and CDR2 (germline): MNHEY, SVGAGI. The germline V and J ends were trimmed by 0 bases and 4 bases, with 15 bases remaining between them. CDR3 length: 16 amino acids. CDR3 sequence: CASSYSGPGLGETQYF. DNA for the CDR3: TGTGCCAGCAGTTACTCTGGTCCAGGGCTTGGAGAGACCCAGTACTTC.

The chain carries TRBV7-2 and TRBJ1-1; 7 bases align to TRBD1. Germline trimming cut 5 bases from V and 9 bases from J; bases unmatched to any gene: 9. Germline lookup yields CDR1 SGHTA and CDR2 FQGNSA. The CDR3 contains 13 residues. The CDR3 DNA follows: TGTGCCAGCAGCCCGAGGTGGGACAGTCAAGCTTTCTTT. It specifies CASSPRWDSQAFF.